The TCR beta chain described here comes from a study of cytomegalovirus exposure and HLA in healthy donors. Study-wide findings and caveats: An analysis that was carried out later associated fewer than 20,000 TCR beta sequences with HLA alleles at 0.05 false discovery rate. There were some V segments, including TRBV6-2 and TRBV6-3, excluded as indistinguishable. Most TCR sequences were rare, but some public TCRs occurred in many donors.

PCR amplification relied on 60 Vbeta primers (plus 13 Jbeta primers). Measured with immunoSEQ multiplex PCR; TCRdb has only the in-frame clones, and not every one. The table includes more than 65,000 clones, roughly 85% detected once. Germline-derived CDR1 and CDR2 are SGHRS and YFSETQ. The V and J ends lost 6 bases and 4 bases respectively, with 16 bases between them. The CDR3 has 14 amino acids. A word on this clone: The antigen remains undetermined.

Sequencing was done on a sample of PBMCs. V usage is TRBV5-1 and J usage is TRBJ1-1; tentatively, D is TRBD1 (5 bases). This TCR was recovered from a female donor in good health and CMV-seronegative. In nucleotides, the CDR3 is TGCGCCAGCACCTCGGGGGGGGAACCCACTGAAGCTTTCTTT. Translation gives CASTSGGEPTEAFF.